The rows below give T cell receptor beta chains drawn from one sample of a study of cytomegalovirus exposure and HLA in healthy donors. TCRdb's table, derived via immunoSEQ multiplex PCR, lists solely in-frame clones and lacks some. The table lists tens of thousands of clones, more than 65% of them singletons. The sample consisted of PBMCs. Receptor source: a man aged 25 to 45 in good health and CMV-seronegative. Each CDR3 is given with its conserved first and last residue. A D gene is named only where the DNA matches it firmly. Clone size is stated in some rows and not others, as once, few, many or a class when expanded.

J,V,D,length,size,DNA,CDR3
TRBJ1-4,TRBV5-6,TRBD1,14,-,TGTGCCAGCAGCTTCGGGACAGGGACAGAAAAACTGTTTTTT,CASSFGTGTEKLFF
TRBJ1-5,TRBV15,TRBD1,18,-,TGTGCCACCAGCAGAGATTTGGGACAGGGGGCGCCGGGTCAGCCCCAGCATTTT,CATSRDLGQGAPGQPQHF
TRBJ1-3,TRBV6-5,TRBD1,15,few,TGTGCCAGCACTTTAACAGGGGGCTCTGGAAACACCATATATTTT,CASTLTGGSGNTIYF
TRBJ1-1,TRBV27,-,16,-,TGTGCCAGCAGTGAATACCTCGGACGGGGGAACACTGAAGCTTTCTTT,CASSEYLGRGNTEAFF
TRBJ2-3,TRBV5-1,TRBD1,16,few,TGCGCCAGCAGCTCCGGACAGGGGGCGATGCCAGATACGCAGTATTTT,CASSSGQGAMPDTQYF
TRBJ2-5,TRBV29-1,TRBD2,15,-,TGCAGCGTTGTCGGCGACGGGGGGTACCAAGAGACCCAGTACTTC,CSVVGDGGYQETQYF
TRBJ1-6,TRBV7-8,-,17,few,TGTGCCAGCAGCTTAGAAACAGGGAGCTCCTATAATTCACCCCTCCACTTT,CASSLETGSSYNSPLHF
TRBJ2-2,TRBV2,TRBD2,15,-,TGTGCCAGCAGTGACCTAGCGGGAGGACCCGGGGAGCTGTTTTTT,CASSDLAGGPGELFF
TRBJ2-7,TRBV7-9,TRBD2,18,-,TGTGCCAGCAGCAAGCCCGCGGGGGGGGCCCAACGCTCCTACGAGCAGTACTTC,CASSKPAGGAQRSYEQYF
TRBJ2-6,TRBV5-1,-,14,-,TGCGCCAGCAGCTTTAATACTGGGGCCAACGTCCTGACTTTC,CASSFNTGANVLTF
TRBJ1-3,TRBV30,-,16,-,TGTGCCTGGAGTGTACAGGGCAGAGGCTCTGGAAACACCATATATTTT,CAWSVQGRGSGNTIYF
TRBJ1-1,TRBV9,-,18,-,TGTGCCAGCAGCGAGGGTCCCGGGACAAATCGGCTTAGGACTGAAGCTTTCTTT,CASSEGPGTNRLRTEAFF
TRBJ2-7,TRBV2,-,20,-,TGTGCCAGCAGTCCCCCATTAGTGGCGGGGAAGAACACTAAACACTACGAGCAGTACTTC,CASSPPLVAGKNTKHYEQYF
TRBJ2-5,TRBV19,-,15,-,TGTGCCAGTAGTACCCCTCCGGGACAAGGAGAGACCCAGTACTTC,CASSTPPGQGETQYF
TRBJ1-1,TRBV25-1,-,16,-,TGTGCCAGCAGTGACTCAGGACAGATCATGAACACTGAAGCTTTCTTT,CASSDSGQIMNTEAFF
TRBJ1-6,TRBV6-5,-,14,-,TGTGCCAGCAGAACAGGACCCTATAATTCACCCCTCCACTTT,CASRTGPYNSPLHF
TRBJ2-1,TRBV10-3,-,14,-,TGTGCCATCAGTGATACCAGGGCTCTGGATGAGCAGTTCTTC,CAISDTRALDEQFF
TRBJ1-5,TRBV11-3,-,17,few,TGTGCCAGCAGCTTAGGGTTGGGTGGCAGACTCAATCAGCCCCAGCATTTT,CASSLGLGGRLNQPQHF
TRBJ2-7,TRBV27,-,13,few,TGTGCCAGCAGTTCCCGGGACTCCTACGAGCAGTACTTC,CASSSRDSYEQYF
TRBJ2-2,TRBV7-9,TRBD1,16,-,TGTGCCAGCAGCTTCCACCCGGGACAGTACACCGGGGAGCTGTTTTTT,CASSFHPGQYTGELFF
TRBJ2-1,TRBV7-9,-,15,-,TGTGCCAGCAGCGTTTGGACGGGGAACAACAATGAGCAGTTCTTC,CASSVWTGNNNEQFF
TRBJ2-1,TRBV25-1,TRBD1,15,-,TGTGCCAGCTGCACGACAGGGGGCGCGAGCAATGAGCAGTTCTTC,CASCTTGGASNEQFF
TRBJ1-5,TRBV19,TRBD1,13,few,TGTGCCAGTAGGGGACAGGGGTACCAGCCCCAGCATTTT,CASRGQGYQPQHF
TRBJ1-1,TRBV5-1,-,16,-,TGCGCCAGCAGCTTGGGGCGGGGTAGAATGAACACTGAAGCTTTCTTT,CASSLGRGRMNTEAFF
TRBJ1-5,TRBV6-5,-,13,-,TGTGCCAGCAGTTACGCAGGAAATCAGCCCCAGCATTTT,CASSYAGNQPQHF
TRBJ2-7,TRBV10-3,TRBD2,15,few,TGTGCCATCCGGGGACTAGCGGGGGGCTCCTACGAGCAGTACTTC,CAIRGLAGGSYEQYF
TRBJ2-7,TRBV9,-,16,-,TGTGCCAGCAGCGTAGCAGGCAGAGTAGATTTTTCCGAGCAGTACTTC,CASSVAGRVDFSEQYF
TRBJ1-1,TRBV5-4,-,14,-,TGTGCCAGCAGCCTGTCGTGGGCGAACACTGAAGCTTTCTTT,CASSLSWANTEAFF
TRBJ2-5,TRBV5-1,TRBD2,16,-,TGCGCCAGCAGCCCGGATGGCGGGGGGGTCCAAGAGACCCAGTACTTC,CASSPDGGGVQETQYF
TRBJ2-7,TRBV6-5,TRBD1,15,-,TGTGCCAGCAGTTACTCCGGGACAGGGACATACGAGCAGTACTTC,CASSYSGTGTYEQYF
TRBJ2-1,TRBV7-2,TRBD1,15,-,TGTGCCAGCACCAACACACCGGGACAGTTCCATGAGCAGTTCTTC,CASTNTPGQFHEQFF
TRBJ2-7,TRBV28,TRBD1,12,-,TGTGCCAGCAAGCAGGGGGCCTACGAGCAGTACTTC,CASKQGAYEQYF
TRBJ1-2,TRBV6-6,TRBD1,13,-,TGTGCCAGCAGTGACCGGGACAGCTATGGCTACACCTTC,CASSDRDSYGYTF
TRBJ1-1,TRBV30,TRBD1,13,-,TGTGCCTGGAGTGGGACAGGGGGAACTGAAGCTTTCTTT,CAWSGTGGTEAFF
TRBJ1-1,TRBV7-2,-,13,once,TGTGCCAGCAGCTCCCAGGATGGCACTGAAGCTTTCTTT,CASSSQDGTEAFF
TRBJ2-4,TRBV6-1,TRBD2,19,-,TGTGCCAGCAGTGACCTAGCGGGGGGGCTCGCTTCGGCCGCAAACATTCAGTACTTC,CASSDLAGGLASAANIQYF
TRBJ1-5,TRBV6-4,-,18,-,TGTGCCAGCACGGTAGGCGGGAATAGGGATATTAGCAATCAGCCCCAGCATTTT,CASTVGGNRDISNQPQHF
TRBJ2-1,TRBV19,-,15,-,TGTGCCAGTAGTGACTCCGGGACTCCCCTTAATGAGCAGTTCTTC,CASSDSGTPLNEQFF
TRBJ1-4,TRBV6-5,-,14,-,TGTGCCAGCAGTTACGGCCGCCTTAATGAAAAACTGTTTTTT,CASSYGRLNEKLFF
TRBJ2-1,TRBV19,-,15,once,TGTGCCAGTTCCCCGGGGAGGAGACGCTTGTATGAGCAGTTCTTC,CASSPGRRRLYEQFF
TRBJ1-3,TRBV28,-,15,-,TGTGCCAGCAGTTTACGGGGGTTCTCTGGAAACACCATATATTTT,CASSLRGFSGNTIYF
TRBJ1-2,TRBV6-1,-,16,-,TGTGCCAGCAGTGATCCCAGCCGGACAGTAAGTTATGGCTACACCTTC,CASSDPSRTVSYGYTF
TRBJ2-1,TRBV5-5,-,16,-,TGTGCCAGCAGCTTGAGGCGGGACAGACCATACAATGAGCAGTTCTTC,CASSLRRDRPYNEQFF
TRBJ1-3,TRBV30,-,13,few,TGTGCCTGGAGTGTACTCTCTGGAAACACCATATATTTT,CAWSVLSGNTIYF
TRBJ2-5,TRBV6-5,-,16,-,TGTGCCAGCAGTTTTTACGGGGGAAGCGTCCAAGAGACCCAGTACTTC,CASSFYGGSVQETQYF
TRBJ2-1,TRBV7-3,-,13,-,TGTGCCAGCAGCGCCAGCTCCTACAATGAGCAGTTCTTC,CASSASSYNEQFF
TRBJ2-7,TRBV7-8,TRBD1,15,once,TGTGCCAGCAGCCCGGAAGGGGACAGGCCTTACGAGCAGTACTTC,CASSPEGDRPYEQYF
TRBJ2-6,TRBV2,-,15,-,TGTGCCAGCAGTGAAACGGGGACTGGGGCCAACGTCCTGACTTTC,CASSETGTGANVLTF
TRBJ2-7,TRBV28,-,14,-,TGTGCCAGCAGTTCCCGGGACACTCCCTACGAGCAGTACTTC,CASSSRDTPYEQYF
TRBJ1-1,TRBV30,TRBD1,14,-,TGTGCCTGGAGTATTGGGACAGGGGGATCTGAAGCTTTCTTT,CAWSIGTGGSEAFF
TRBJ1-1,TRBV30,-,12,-,TGTGCCTGGAGCCCAACAGGTTCTGAAGCTTTCTTT,CAWSPTGSEAFF